One and the same sample provided the 18 T cell receptor beta chains below, sequenced in a study of CD8+ T cells in alopecia areata. cDNA prepared by RNA extraction and subsequent reverse transcription served as the template for sequencing. Produced via immunoSEQ multiplex PCR; TCRdb's table is partial and in-frame only. Of 140,000 or so clones listed, 40% to 65% were seen once; the top ten hold more than 0.95%. Sequencing was performed on CD4+ T cells sorted from blood, taken at week 0. The origin of the receptors is a human donor with alopecia areata.

The chain couples TRBV7-2 to TRBJ1-3; 7 bases agree with TRBD1. The V gene's germline CDR1 is SGHTA and CDR2 FQGNSA. The length of the CDR3 is 13 residues. V lost 5 bases to trimming and J lost 7 bases; unmatched junction nucleotides: 5. The DNA of the CDR3 is TGTGCCAGCAGCAACCAACAGGGGAACACCATATATTTT. Translating gives CASSNQQGNTIYF.

The sample holds one count of this clone. In DNA form, the CDR3 reads TGTGCCAGCAGTCCCGGGACTAGCGGGAGGTTGACGTACGAGCAGTACTTC. It encodes CASSPGTSGRLTYEQYF. The chain has TRBV2 and TRBJ2-7; TRBD2 aligns across 15 bases. Germline V gene data show CDR1 as SNHLY and CDR2 as FYNNEI. V lost 5 bases and J lost 4; bases outside the gene matches: 9. This CDR3 contains 17 residues.

The genes are TRBV5-4 and TRBJ2-1, with TRBD1 as a possible D gene (5 bases). Germline V lookup: CDR1 SGHNT, CDR2 YYREEE (reference sequence). The CDR3 length is 13 residues. Deletions cut 2 bases from V and 6 bases from J, with 9 bases between. The DNA for the CDR3 is TGTGCCAGCAGCTTAGCAGGGTTCAATGAGCAGTTCTTC. Protein: CASSLAGFNEQFF. The full variable domain, completed using reference TRBV5-4 and TRBJ2-1, is ETGVTQSPTHLIKTRGQQVTLRCSSQSGHNTVSWYQQALGQGPQFIFQYYREEENGRGNFPPRFSGLQFPNYSSELNVNALELDDSALYLCASSLAGFNEQFFGPGTRLTVL.

This chain joins TRBV30 and TRBJ1-3; D is unresolved. V shed 0 bases and J shed 3 bases, with 12 bases lying between them. The CDR3 totals 15 residues. Germline CDR1 and CDR2: GTSNPN and SVGIG (reference sequence). In DNA, the CDR3 is TGTGCCTGGAGTGTCGGCAACATCGATGGAAACACCATATATTTT. It is translated as CAWSVGNIDGNTIYF.

The genes are TRBV28 and TRBJ2-7; 8 bases agree with TRBD1. There are 13 residues in the CDR3. The germline gives CDR1 MDHEN, CDR2 SYDVKM. V was pared by 5 bases and J by 2 bases, with 2 bases of the junction left unmatched. In DNA form, the CDR3 reads TGTGCCAGCAGTGTGGGACAGGCCTACGAGCAGTACTTC. Protein sequence: CASSVGQAYEQYF.

This chain joins TRBV18 and TRBJ2-7, with no clear D. This CDR3 has 14 amino acids. The V gene's germline CDR1 is KGHSH and CDR2 LQKENI. V gave up 3 bases and J gave up 3 bases, with 12 bases separating them. As DNA, the CDR3 is TGTGCCAGCTCACCGACGGTCGGTAGCTACGAGCAGTACTTC. Protein product: CASSPTVGSYEQYF.

This sequence joins TRBV10-3 and TRBJ1-3; D is undetermined. CDR3 size: 14 residues. Per the germline V gene, CDR1 is ENHRY and CDR2 is SYGVKD. V lost 8 bases, J lost 0 bases, and 11 bases lay in between. CDR3 protein: CAIAAGDSGNTIYF. In DNA form, the CDR3 reads TGTGCCATCGCGGCCGGAGACTCTGGAAACACCATATATTTT.

This chain connects TRBV28 to TRBJ2-7; maybe TRBD2 (5 bases). Germline CDR1 reads MDHEN; CDR2 reads SYDVKM. The CDR3 contains 12 residues. The germline V and J ends were trimmed by 7 bases and 7 bases, with 14 bases remaining between them. The CDR3 coding sequence is TGTGCCAGCACCTCTTGGTCGGGGGAGCAGTACTTC. Encoded protein: CASTSWSGEQYF.

The chain couples TRBV7-2 to TRBJ2-1; TRBD2 matches 15 bases. Trimming took 5 bases from V and 6 from J; bases not matched to a gene: 11. This CDR3 is built from 18 residues. CDR1 is SGHTA and CDR2 is FQGNSA in the germline V gene. The CDR3 spells CASSPGLAGGPGRNEQFF. CDR3 DNA sequence: TGTGCCAGCAGCCCTGGACTAGCGGGAGGGCCTGGGCGCAATGAGCAGTTCTTC.

Regarding this clone: This CDR3 is also generated by other DNA sequences in the sample. The chain joins TRBV9 to TRBJ2-7; 8 bases align to TRBD1. After removal of 0 bases from V and 1 base from J, the junction contained 6 bases not matched to a gene. This CDR3 contains 16 residues. Germline loops: CDR1 SGDLS, CDR2 YYNGEE. CDR3 nucleotides: TGTGCCAGCAGCGTAGATCCGACAGGGGTTTCCTACGAGCAGTACTTC. It specifies CASSVDPTGVSYEQYF.

A few counts support this clone. This sequence joins TRBV29-1 and TRBJ1-1, with D hard to call. The CDR3 loop spans 10 amino acids. Trimming took 6 bases from V and 4 from J, leaving 6 bases between them. Germline V gives CDR1 SQVTM, CDR2 ANQGSEA. CDR3 protein: CSVHFTEAFF. In DNA, the CDR3 is TGCAGCGTCCATTTCACTGAAGCTTTCTTT.

The J gene is TRBJ2-3, the V gene TRBV18; D gene unclear. The CDR3 has 14 amino acids. CDR1 is KGHSH and CDR2 is LQKENI in the germline V gene. V lost 1 base and J 6 bases, leaving 11 bases between the germline ends. For the CDR3, the DNA is TGTGCCAGCTCACCACAGAATTCGGTCGATACGCAGTATTTT. Translating it yields CASSPQNSVDTQYF. The variable domain in full, completed from reference TRBV18 and TRBJ2-3, reads NAGVMQNPRHLVRRRGQEARLRCSPMKGHSHVYWYRQLPEEGLKFMVYLQKENIIDESGMPKERFSAEFPKEGPSILRIQQVVRGDSAAYFCASSPQNSVDTQYFGPGTRLTVL.

This clone was seen only a few times. This chain links TRBV4-3 with TRBJ2-5; TRBD2 aligns across 7 bases. There are 15 residues in the CDR3. Germline CDR1 LGHNA, CDR2 YSLEER. V was pared by 0 bases and J by 9 bases, with 10 bases of the junction left unmatched. CDR3: CASSQDAAGRPPQYF. The CDR3 coding sequence is TGCGCCAGCAGCCAAGACGCAGCCGGGAGGCCGCCCCAGTACTTC.

J is TRBJ1-5 and V is TRBV7-2, with 7 bases fitting TRBD1. Trimming took 3 bases from V and 6 from J; bases not matched to a gene: 2. The V gene's germline CDR1 is SGHTA and CDR2 FQGNSA. This CDR3 contains 13 residues. The CDR3 here is CASSFQGGQPQHF. The CDR3 DNA reads TGTGCCAGCAGCTTCCAGGGGGGTCAGCCCCAGCATTTT.

V and J are TRBV5-6 and TRBJ1-1; D is unresolved. The germline gives CDR1 SGHDT, CDR2 YYEEEE. The CDR3 is made up of 13 amino acids. V dropped 4 bases and J dropped 0 bases, with 7 bases sitting between them. CDR3 in DNA: TGTGCCAGCAGCCAATACATGAACACTGAAGCTTTCTTT. This gives the protein CASSQYMNTEAFF.

This clone came up a few times. The chain is built from TRBV29-1 and TRBJ2-4; D is possibly TRBD1 or TRBD2 (5 bases each). Germline V gives CDR1 SQVTM, CDR2 ANQGSEA. V lost 5 bases to trimming and J lost 8 bases, with 10 bases between them. CDR3 length: 11 residues. The CDR3 DNA is TGCAGCGTTAGTGGGGGTGACATTCAGTACTTC. Amino acids: CSVSGGDIQYF.

This clone was seen a single time. This chain links TRBV7-8 with TRBJ2-2, with TRBD2 as a possible D gene (6 bases). CDR1 and CDR2 (germline): SGHVS, FQNEAQ. Trimming took off 3 bases at V and 5 bases at J, with 10 bases between the two ends. The CDR3 spans 14 residues. CDR3 in DNA: TGTGCCAGCAGCTTTGGGGGGTGGACCGGGGAGCTGTTTTTT. It encodes CASSFGGWTGELFF.

With respect to this clone: Other nucleotide sequences from this sample produce the same CDR3. The rearrangement joins TRBV29-1 to TRBJ2-7; D not resolved. The germline V and J ends were trimmed by 4 bases and 3 bases, with 4 bases remaining between them. CDR1 and CDR2 from the germline V gene are SQVTM and ANQGSEA. CDR3 length: 10 amino acids. This CDR3 reads CSVGDYEQYF. The DNA for the CDR3 is TGCAGCGTTGGTGACTACGAGCAGTACTTC.